The 8 T cell receptor beta chains reported below all come from one sample, sequenced in a study of MAIT cells during Salmonella Paratyphi A infection. General study findings and limits: MAIT cell TRBV usage was oligoclonal, favouring TRBV20 and TRBV6, and apparently unchanged by infection.

Using its own MiXCR run on the 5' RACE reads, TCRdb lists one record per CDR3 protein. The table lists approximately 1,500 distinct CDR3 sequences, around 52% of them singletons. Specified time point: before S. Paratyphi A challenge (baseline). Flow cytometry identified and sorted MAIT cells as Valpha7.2+ CD161+ T cells. Antigens of these TCRs are unknown. The specimen comprised MAIT cells from blood, sampled at the first sampling point of the challenge study. The receptors were sampled from a person aged 18-70 years who was deliberately infected with Salmonella Paratyphi A in a paratyphoid fever challenge study.

By proportion, this clonotype is medium-sized. The chain is built from TRBV28 and TRBJ2-1; 8 bases are a match to TRBD2. V shed 6 bases, J shed 10 bases, and the junction held 11 bases outside the gene matches. CDR1 MDHEN and CDR2 SYDVKM come from the germline V gene. This CDR3 contains 14 residues. The DNA of the CDR3 is TGTGCCAGCAGCCTTAGCGGGGAGGCGACGGAGCAGTTCTTC. It specifies CASSLSGEATEQFF.

In its sample, this clonotype ranks as hyperexpanded. This chain links TRBV20-1 with TRBJ2-5, with 8 bases matching TRBD2. Germline CDR1 and CDR2: DFQATT and SNEGSKA (reference sequence). CDR3 size: 14 residues. Unmatched junction bases numbered 2, after V lost 1 base and J lost 1 base. CDR3 coding DNA: TGCAGTGCTAGAGCCGGACTAGCCCAAGAGACCCAGTACTTC. This translates into CSARAGLAQETQYF.

This clonotype is judged large. The chain combines TRBV6-2 or TRBV6-3 with TRBJ2-1, with 12 nucleotides matching TRBD2. The CDR3 sequence is 15 residues long. Germline V gene lookup returns CDR1 MNHEY and CDR2 SVGEGT. The V and J ends lost 6 bases and 7 bases, in that order; junction bases with no gene match: 7. The CDR3 loop is CASSNSLAGGNEQFF. DNA of the CDR3: TGTGCCAGCAGCAACTCTCTAGCGGGAGGGAATGAGCAGTTCTTC.

The CDR3 reads CSAIAGTSGGTDTQYF. CDR3 sequence (DNA): TGCAGTGCTATAGCAGGGACTAGCGGGGGAACAGATACGCAGTATTTT. The gene calls are TRBV20-1 and TRBJ2-3, with TRBD2 matching 14 bases. Germline loops: CDR1 DFQATT, CDR2 SNEGSKA (reference sequence). The J segment lost 3 bases and the V segment lost 4 bases, leaving 6 bases of the junction unmatched. This CDR3 contains 16 residues.

By share, this clonotype counts as large. V and J are TRBV20-1 and TRBJ2-1; 8 positions agree with TRBD1. Trimming removed 3 bases from V and 6 bases from J; junction bases left unmatched: 10. The CDR3 is 15 amino acids. Germline CDR1 is DFQATT and CDR2 is SNEGSKA (reference sequence). CDR3 sequence: CSARAGGADSNEQFF. The CDR3 nucleotides are TGCAGTGCTAGGGCAGGGGGCGCCGATTCCAATGAGCAGTTCTTC.

The genes are TRBV4-2 and TRBJ2-1; 8 positions match TRBD2. The CDR3 is 17 amino acids. Looked up from germline, CDR1 is LGHNA and CDR2 is YNFKEQ. V was clipped by 2 bases and J by 6 bases; unmatched bases: 12. This CDR3 reads CASSQPYRREDRNEQFF. CDR3 bases: TGTGCCAGCAGCCAACCCTACCGGCGGGAGGACCGCAATGAGCAGTTCTTC.

In its sample, this clonotype ranks as medium-sized. The V gene is TRBV15, the J gene TRBJ2-6, with D hard to call. Per the germline V gene, CDR1 is LNHNV and CDR2 is YYDKDF (reference sequence). This CDR3 has 14 amino acids. The V gene lost 0 bases and the J gene lost 4 bases, with 4 bases spanning the gap. The CDR3, as DNA: TGTGCCACCAGCAGAGATACCGGGGCCAACGTCCTGACTTTC. Amino acid sequence: CATSRDTGANVLTF. The full variable domain, completed using reference TRBV15 and TRBJ2-6, is DAMVIQNPRYQVTQFGKPVTLSCSQTLNHNVMYWYQQKSSQAPKLLFHYYDKDFNNEADTPDNFQSRRPNTSFCFLDIRSPGLGDTAMYLCATSRDTGANVLTFGAGSRLTVL.

As regards this clonotype: The conserved final phenylalanine or tryptophan is absent from the CDR3, which likely points to a read error. Because the CDR3's place on the DNA is in doubt, the DNA is left out and the CDR3 is given as listed by TCRdb. The gene calls are TRBV4-3 and TRBJ2-1. Per the germline V gene, CDR1 is LGHNA and CDR2 is YSLEER. The CDR3 region is 16 residues in length, termini included. The CDR3 is CASSQDVAEPYNEKFG.